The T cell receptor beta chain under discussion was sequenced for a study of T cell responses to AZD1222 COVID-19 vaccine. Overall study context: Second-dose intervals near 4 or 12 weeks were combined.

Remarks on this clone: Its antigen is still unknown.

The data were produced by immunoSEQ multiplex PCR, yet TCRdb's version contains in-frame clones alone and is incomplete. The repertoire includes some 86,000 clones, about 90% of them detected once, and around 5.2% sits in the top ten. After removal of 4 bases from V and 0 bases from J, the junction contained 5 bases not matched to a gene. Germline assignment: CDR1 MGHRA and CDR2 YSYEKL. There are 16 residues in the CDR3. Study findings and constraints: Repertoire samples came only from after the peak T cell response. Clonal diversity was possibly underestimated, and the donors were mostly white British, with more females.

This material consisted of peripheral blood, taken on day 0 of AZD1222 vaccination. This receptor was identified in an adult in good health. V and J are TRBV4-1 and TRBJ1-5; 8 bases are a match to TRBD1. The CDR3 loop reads CASSLGTGYSNQPQHF. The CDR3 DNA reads TGCGCCAGCAGCCTCGGGACAGGTTATAGCAATCAGCCCCAGCATTTT.